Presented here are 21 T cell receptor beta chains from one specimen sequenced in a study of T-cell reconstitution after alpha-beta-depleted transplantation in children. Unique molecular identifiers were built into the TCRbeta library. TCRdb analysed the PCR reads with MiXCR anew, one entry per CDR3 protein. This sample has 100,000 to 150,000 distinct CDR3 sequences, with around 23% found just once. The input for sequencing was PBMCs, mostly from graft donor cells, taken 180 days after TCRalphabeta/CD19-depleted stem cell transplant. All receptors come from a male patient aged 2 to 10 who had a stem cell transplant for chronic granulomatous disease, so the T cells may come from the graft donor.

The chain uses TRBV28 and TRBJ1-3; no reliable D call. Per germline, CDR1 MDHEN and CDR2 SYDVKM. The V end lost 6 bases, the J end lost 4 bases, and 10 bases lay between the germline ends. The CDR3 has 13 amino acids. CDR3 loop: CASRPTSGNTIYF. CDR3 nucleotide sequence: TGTGCCAGCAGGCCTACAAGCGGAAACACCATATATTTT.

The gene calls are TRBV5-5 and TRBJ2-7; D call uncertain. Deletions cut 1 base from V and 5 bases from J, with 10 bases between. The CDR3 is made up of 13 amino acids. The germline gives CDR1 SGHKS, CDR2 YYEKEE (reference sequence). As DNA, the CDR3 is TGTGCCAGCAGCTTGCTGGGTTTGGACGAGCAGTACTTC. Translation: CASSLLGLDEQYF.

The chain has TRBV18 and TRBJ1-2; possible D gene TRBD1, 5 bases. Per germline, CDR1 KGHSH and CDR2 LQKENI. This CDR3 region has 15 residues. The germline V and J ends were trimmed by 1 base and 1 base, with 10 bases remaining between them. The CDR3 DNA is TGTGCCAGCTCACCACTAGCAGGGCTTAACTATGGCTACACCTTC. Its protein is CASSPLAGLNYGYTF.

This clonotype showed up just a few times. DNA of the CDR3: TGCAGTGCCCCCGGACAGCGCCTCTCCTACAATGAGCAGTTCTTC. Translated, it gives CSAPGQRLSYNEQFF. The chain recombines TRBV20-1 with TRBJ2-1; possibly TRBD1 for D (6 bases). The V gene's germline CDR1 is DFQATT and CDR2 SNEGSKA (reference sequence). Trimming took 6 bases from V and 0 from J, leaving 15 bases between them. The CDR3 extends over 15 amino acids.

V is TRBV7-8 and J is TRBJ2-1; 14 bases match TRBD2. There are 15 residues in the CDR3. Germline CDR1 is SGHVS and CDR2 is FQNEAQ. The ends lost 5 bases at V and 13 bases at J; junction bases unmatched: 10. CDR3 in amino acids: CASSRGRGLAGDQFF. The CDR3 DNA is TGTGCCAGCAGCCGGGGACGGGGACTAGCGGGAGATCAGTTCTTC.

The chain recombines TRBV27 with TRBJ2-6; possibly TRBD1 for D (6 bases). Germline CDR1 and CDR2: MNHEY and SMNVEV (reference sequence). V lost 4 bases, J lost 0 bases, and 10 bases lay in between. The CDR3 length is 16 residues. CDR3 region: CASSSTGFSGANVLTF. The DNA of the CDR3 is TGTGCCAGCAGTTCTACAGGGTTCTCTGGGGCCAACGTCCTGACTTTC.

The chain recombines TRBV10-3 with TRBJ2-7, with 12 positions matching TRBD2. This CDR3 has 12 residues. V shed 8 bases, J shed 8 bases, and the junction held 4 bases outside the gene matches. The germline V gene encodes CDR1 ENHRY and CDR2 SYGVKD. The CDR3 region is CAIGTSGWQQYF. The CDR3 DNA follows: TGTGCCATCGGGACTAGCGGGTGGCAGCAGTACTTC.

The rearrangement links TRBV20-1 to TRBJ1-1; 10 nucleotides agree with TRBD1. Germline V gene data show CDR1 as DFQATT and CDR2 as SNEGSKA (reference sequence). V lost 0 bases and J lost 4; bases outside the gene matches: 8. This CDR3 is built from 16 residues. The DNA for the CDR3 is TGCAGTGCTAGAGACGCCGGGACAGGGGTGAGCACTGAAGCTTTCTTT. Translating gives CSARDAGTGVSTEAFF.

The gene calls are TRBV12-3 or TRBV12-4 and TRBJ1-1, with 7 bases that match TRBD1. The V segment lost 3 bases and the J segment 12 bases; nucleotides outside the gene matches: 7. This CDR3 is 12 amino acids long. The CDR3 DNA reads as TGTGCCAGCAGTTTTCGGACAGGCATTTCTTTCTTT. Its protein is CASSFRTGISFF.

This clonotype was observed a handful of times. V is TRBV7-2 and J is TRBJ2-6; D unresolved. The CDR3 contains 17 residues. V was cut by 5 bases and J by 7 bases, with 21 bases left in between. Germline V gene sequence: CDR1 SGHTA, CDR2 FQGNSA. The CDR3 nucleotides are TGTGCCAGCAGCCGACGAATCTCCTTTCTCCTAGCCAACGTCCTGACTTTC. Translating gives CASSRRISFLLANVLTF.

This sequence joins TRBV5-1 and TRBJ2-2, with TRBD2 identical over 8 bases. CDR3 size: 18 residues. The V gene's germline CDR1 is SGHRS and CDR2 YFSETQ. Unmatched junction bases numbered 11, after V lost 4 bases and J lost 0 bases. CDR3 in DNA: TGCGCCAGCAGCCCCGTTTTCGGAGCGGGGGCGAACACCGGGGAGCTGTTTTTT. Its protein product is CASSPVFGAGANTGELFF.

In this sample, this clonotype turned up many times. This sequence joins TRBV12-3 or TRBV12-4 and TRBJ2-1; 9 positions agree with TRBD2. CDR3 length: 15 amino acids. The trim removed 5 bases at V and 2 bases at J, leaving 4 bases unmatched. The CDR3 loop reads CASSQTSGAYNEQFF. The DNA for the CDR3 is TGTGCCAGCAGTCAGACTAGCGGAGCCTACAATGAGCAGTTCTTC.

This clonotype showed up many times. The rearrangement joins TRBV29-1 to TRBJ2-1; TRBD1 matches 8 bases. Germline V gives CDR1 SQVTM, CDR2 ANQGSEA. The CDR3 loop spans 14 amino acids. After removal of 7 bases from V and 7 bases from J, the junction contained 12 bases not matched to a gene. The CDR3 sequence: CSALLPDRGNEQFF. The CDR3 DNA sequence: TGCAGCGCCCTTCTCCCAGACAGGGGTAATGAGCAGTTCTTC.

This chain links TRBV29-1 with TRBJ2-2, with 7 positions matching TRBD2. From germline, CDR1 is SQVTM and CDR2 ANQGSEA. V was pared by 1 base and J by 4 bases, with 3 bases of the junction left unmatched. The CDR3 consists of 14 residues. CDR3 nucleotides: TGCAGCGTTGAAGCGGGAGGTGTCACCGGGGAGCTGTTTTTT. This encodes CSVEAGGVTGELFF.

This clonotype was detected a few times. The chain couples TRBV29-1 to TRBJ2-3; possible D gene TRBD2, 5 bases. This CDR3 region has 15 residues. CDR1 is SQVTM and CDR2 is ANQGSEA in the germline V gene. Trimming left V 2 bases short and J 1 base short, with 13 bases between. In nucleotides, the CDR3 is TGCAGCGTTGAATCTTTTAGCGCGGGCACAGATACGCAGTATTTT. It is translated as CSVESFSAGTDTQYF.

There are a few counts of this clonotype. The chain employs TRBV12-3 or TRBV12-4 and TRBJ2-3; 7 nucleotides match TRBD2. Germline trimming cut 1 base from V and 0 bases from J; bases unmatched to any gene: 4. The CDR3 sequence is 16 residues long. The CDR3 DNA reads TGTGCCAGCAGTTTAGAGGCTAGCGGTAGCACAGATACGCAGTATTTT. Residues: CASSLEASGSTDTQYF.

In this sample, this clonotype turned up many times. CDR3 nucleotide sequence: TGTGCCAGCAGCGATCCGGGACTAGTGGGGGGACTCGGGGAGCTGTTTTTT. This translates into CASSDPGLVGGLGELFF. The chain is built from TRBV7-2 and TRBJ2-2, with 8 bases aligning to TRBD2. Germline V gene data show CDR1 as SGHTA and CDR2 as FQGNSA. The CDR3 runs 17 residues. Trimming took 5 bases from V and 7 from J; bases not matched to a gene: 15.

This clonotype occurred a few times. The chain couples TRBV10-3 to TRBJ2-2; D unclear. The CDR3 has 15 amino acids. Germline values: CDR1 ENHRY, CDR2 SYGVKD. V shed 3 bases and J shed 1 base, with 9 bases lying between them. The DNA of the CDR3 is TGTGCCATCAGTGACCTCGATATGAACACCGGGGAGCTGTTTTTT. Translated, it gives CAISDLDMNTGELFF.

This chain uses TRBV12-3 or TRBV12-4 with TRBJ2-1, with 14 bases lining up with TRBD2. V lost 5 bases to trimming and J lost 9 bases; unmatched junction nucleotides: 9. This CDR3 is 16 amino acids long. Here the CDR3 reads CASSATSGGAMGEQFF. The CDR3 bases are TGTGCCAGCAGTGCGACTAGCGGGGGGGCCATGGGTGAGCAGTTCTTC.

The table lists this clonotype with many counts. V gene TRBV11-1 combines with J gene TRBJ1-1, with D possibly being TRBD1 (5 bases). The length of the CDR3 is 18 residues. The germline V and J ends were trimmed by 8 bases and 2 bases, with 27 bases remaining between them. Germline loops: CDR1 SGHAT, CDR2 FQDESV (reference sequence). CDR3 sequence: CASLPGTWNIILNTEAFF. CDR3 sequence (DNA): TGTGCCAGCCTCCCCGGGACCTGGAACATTATACTAAACACTGAAGCTTTCTTT.

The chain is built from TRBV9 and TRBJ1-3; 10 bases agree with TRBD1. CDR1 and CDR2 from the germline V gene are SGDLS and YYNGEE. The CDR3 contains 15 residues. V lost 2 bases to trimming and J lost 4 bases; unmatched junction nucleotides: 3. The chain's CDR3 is CASSVDRGAGNTIYF. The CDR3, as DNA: TGTGCCAGCAGCGTGGACAGGGGGGCAGGAAACACCATATATTTT.